Listed here are 25 T cell receptor beta chains from one sample, sequenced in a study of CD8 T cells in ankylosing spondylitis. TCRdb re-called the 5' RACE reads through MiXCR, storing one row per CDR3 protein. The sample contains 300,000 to 400,000 distinct CDR3 sequences, roughly 20% of which appear only once. The sequenced sample was blood, either unsorted or a sorted T cell fraction (not recorded which). The receptors were gathered from a male donor with ankylosing spondylitis or in good health (not recorded which).

This clonotype was found a few times. The chain combines TRBV13 with TRBJ2-1, with 10 positions matching TRBD2. This CDR3 region has 16 residues. The ends lost 5 bases at V and 5 bases at J; junction bases unmatched: 9. Germline V gives CDR1 PRHDT, CDR2 FYEKMQ (reference sequence). CDR3 loop: CASSPGASGGNNEQFF. The CDR3 nucleotides read TGTGCCAGCAGCCCTGGGGCTAGCGGGGGTAACAATGAGCAGTTCTTC.

The table lists this clonotype with a few counts. The chain uses TRBV12-3 or TRBV12-4 and TRBJ1-1, with 8 bases matching TRBD1. J gave up 7 bases and V 10 bases, and 14 bases lay outside the gene matches. This CDR3 is 14 amino acids long. The CDR3 DNA is TGTGCCATCTCGTTTCTACAGGGGGTTAATGAAGCTTTCTTT. Translating it yields CAISFLQGVNEAFF.

V and J are TRBV27 and TRBJ2-3; the match to TRBD2 covers 11 bases. The ends lost 6 bases at V and 2 bases at J; junction bases unmatched: 4. The CDR3 loop spans 15 amino acids. Germline CDR1 MNHEY, CDR2 SMNVEV (reference sequence). CDR3 sequence (DNA): TGTGCCAGCAGGCGACTAGCGGGAACCACAGATACGCAGTATTTT. As protein: CASRRLAGTTDTQYF.

A few counts support this clonotype. This sequence joins TRBV7-9 and TRBJ1-1, with 8 bases aligning to TRBD1. V trimming: 5 bases; J trimming: 4 bases; junction bases outside the gene matches: 3. This CDR3 has 13 amino acids. Germline V gene lookup returns CDR1 SEHNR and CDR2 FQNEAQ (reference sequence). As DNA, the CDR3 is TGTGCCAGCAGCACAGGGGGACTCACTGAAGCTTTCTTT. It is translated as CASSTGGLTEAFF.

This clonotype was counted only a few times. The V and J genes are TRBV12-3 or TRBV12-4 and TRBJ2-7; 7 nucleotides line up with TRBD2. The CDR3 runs 13 residues. The trim removed 7 bases at V and 6 bases at J, leaving 9 bases unmatched. The CDR3 nucleotides are TGTGCCAGCACCCCAGGGCTAGCGGCCGAGCAGTACTTC. Translating gives CASTPGLAAEQYF.

Only a few counts were recorded for this clonotype. The V call is TRBV6-5, the J call TRBJ2-1; a possible D gene is TRBD1 (5 bases). V lost 2 bases, J lost 9 bases, and 11 bases lay in between. The CDR3 is 13 amino acids. Germline V gene lookup returns CDR1 MNHEY and CDR2 SVGAGI. CDR3 nucleotides: TGTGCCAGCAGTTACGCAGGGTCGGTTGAGCAGTTCTTC. Translated, it gives CASSYAGSVEQFF.

The chain joins TRBV2 to TRBJ2-7, with D maybe TRBD2 (5 bases). The CDR3 has 13 residues. The germline V and J ends were trimmed by 8 bases and 0 bases, with 11 bases remaining between them. Germline values: CDR1 SNHLY, CDR2 FYNNEI. Here the CDR3 reads CASGEGSSYEQYF. CDR3 coding DNA: TGTGCCAGCGGCGAGGGCAGCTCCTACGAGCAGTACTTC.

The chain is built from TRBV6-5 and TRBJ2-7; 8 nucleotides match TRBD1. CDR1 is MNHEY, CDR2 SVGAGI, per germline. Unmatched junction bases numbered 4, after V lost 0 bases and J lost 6 bases. CDR3 length: 14 residues. In DNA, the CDR3 is TGTGCCAGCAGTTACTCGACAGGGGCAGGCGAGCAGTACTTC. Protein sequence: CASSYSTGAGEQYF.

This clonotype was counted only a few times. The gene calls are TRBV4-1 and TRBJ2-7; the match to TRBD1 covers 12 bases. With 0 bases clipped from V and 6 bases from J, the junction kept 6 bases outside the gene matches. CDR3 length equals 16 residues. Germline CDR1 and CDR2: MGHRA and YSYEKL. The CDR3 nucleotides read TGCGCCAGCAGCCAAGATTCCGGGACAGGGGGCCTCGAGCAGTACTTC. It yields the protein CASSQDSGTGGLEQYF.

This clonotype occurred a few times. This chain joins TRBV7-8 and TRBJ2-2; D gene unclear. Trimming pared 4 bases from V and 1 base from J, leaving 16 bases between. This CDR3 spans 17 amino acids. Germline lookup yields CDR1 SGHVS and CDR2 FQNEAQ. CDR3 nucleotide sequence: TGTGCCAGCAGCTCCACCCCATATACCGTGAACACCGGGGAGCTGTTTTTT. Amino acid sequence: CASSSTPYTVNTGELFF.

Only a few counts were recorded for this clonotype. The V gene is TRBV25-1, the J gene TRBJ2-1; 7 bases align to TRBD1. The germline V gene has CDR1 MGHDK and CDR2 SYGVNS. The CDR3 contains 14 residues. Losses at the gene ends were 5 bases for V and 4 bases for J; bases not matched to a gene: 5. CDR3 nucleotides: TGTGCCAGCAGTTGGCAGGGGGAATACAATGAGCAGTTCTTC. Translation: CASSWQGEYNEQFF.

J is TRBJ2-1 and V is TRBV6-1, with D possibly matching TRBD1 (6 bases). This CDR3 comprises 16 residues. Germline CDR1 MNHNS, CDR2 SASEGT. Trimming left V 7 bases short and J 7 bases short, with 23 bases between. The CDR3 region is CASILAPGTSINEQFF. The CDR3 region has the DNA TGTGCCAGCATCCTAGCCCCTGGGACATCCATTAATGAGCAGTTCTTC.

The rearrangement links TRBV12-3 or TRBV12-4 to TRBJ2-3; D unresolved. V lost 6 bases and J lost 2, with 12 bases in between. The CDR3 is 14 residues long. CDR3 DNA: TGTGCCAGCAGACCTATGCCCTCCACAGATACGCAGTATTTT. It encodes CASRPMPSTDTQYF.

The chain couples TRBV5-5 to TRBJ2-3; the D gene is possibly TRBD2 (5 bases). Germline loops: CDR1 SGHKS, CDR2 YYEKEE (reference sequence). Trimming shortened V by 0 bases and J by 4 bases, and 12 bases separated the two germline ends. The CDR3 covers 15 residues. The DNA of the CDR3 is TGTGCCAGCAGCTTGGGGGTAGCGTCGGCAGATACGCAGTATTTT. It yields the protein CASSLGVASADTQYF.

This chain joins TRBV4-2 and TRBJ2-1; perhaps TRBD2 as D (6 bases). V lost 4 bases and J lost 8, with 15 bases in between. CDR3 length: 14 residues. The germline gives CDR1 LGHNA, CDR2 YNFKEQ. The CDR3 DNA is TGTGCCAGCAGCCCGGGGACTTCGAGTGATGAGCAGTTCTTC. It encodes CASSPGTSSDEQFF.

The rearrangement joins TRBV27 to TRBJ2-4; D uncertain. V was pared by 7 bases and J by 1 base, with 11 bases between. Germline V gene sequence: CDR1 MNHEY, CDR2 SMNVEV (reference sequence). The CDR3 runs 14 residues. The CDR3 DNA follows: TGTGCCAGCACCCCTCTTGGGGCCAAAAACATTCAGTACTTC. Translating it yields CASTPLGAKNIQYF.

The CDR3 protein is CASSLDPTGTSGGWVTGELFF. The CDR3, as DNA: TGTGCCAGCAGCTTAGATCCAACCGGGACTAGCGGGGGGTGGGTCACCGGGGAGCTGTTTTTT. This chain links TRBV11-2 with TRBJ2-2; TRBD2 matches 15 bases. V lost 0 bases and J lost 4; bases outside the gene matches: 12. Germline V gene sequence: CDR1 SGHAT, CDR2 FQNNGV. This CDR3 contains 21 residues.

This clonotype was counted ten times or more. CDR3 DNA sequence: TGTGCCAGCAGTGATTCTCGCGGCCTGGTCTATGGCTACACCTTC. It yields the protein CASSDSRGLVYGYTF. The rearrangement links TRBV12-3 or TRBV12-4 to TRBJ1-2; D is unclear. There are 15 residues in the CDR3. The V gene lost 5 bases and the J gene lost 4 bases, with 17 bases spanning the gap.

J is TRBJ2-5 and V is TRBV11-2; D is perhaps TRBD1 (7 bases). The CDR3 runs to 14 residues. CDR1 and CDR2 (germline): SGHAT, FQNNGV. The V end lost 5 bases, the J end lost 5 bases, and 15 bases lay between the germline ends. Here the CDR3 DNA reads TGTGCCAGCAGCCCTCAGACAGGGAGGGAGACCCAGTACTTC. This sequence encodes CASSPQTGRETQYF.

Only a few counts were recorded for this clonotype. V usage is TRBV7-2 and J usage is TRBJ2-1; 15 bases are shared with TRBD2. CDR1 and CDR2 from the germline V gene are SGHTA and FQGNSA. This CDR3 region has 17 residues. The V and J ends lost 5 bases and 9 bases, in that order; junction bases with no gene match: 11. The chain's CDR3 is CASSPPGLAGGLLEQFF. Written as DNA, the CDR3 is TGTGCCAGCAGCCCTCCGGGACTAGCGGGGGGACTCCTTGAGCAGTTCTTC.

The chain has TRBV11-1 and TRBJ2-3, with 8 bases matching TRBD2. CDR1 is SGHAT, CDR2 FQDESV, per germline (reference sequence). Losses at the gene ends were 5 bases for V and 4 bases for J; bases not matched to a gene: 17. CDR3 length equals 18 residues. DNA of the CDR3: TGTGCCAGCAGCAAGCGGGGGTCGGGGCAGTCGGGGCCAGATACGCAGTATTTT. This sequence encodes CASSKRGSGQSGPDTQYF.

This clonotype was found a few times. Here the CDR3 DNA reads TGCAGTGCTAGAGGCGGGGGCCCGAAGAACGAGCAGTACTTC. This gives the protein CSARGGGPKNEQYF. The chain couples TRBV20-1 to TRBJ2-7; perhaps TRBD2 as D (7 bases). V gave up 1 base and J gave up 5 bases, with 15 bases separating them. The CDR3 is made up of 14 amino acids. The germline CDR1 and CDR2 sequences are DFQATT and SNEGSKA (reference sequence).

In this sample, this clonotype turned up a few times. This CDR3 is CASSLNSNTQYF. The CDR3 nucleotides read TGTGCCAGCAGCTTAAACAGTAATACGCAGTATTTT. The chain employs TRBV5-6 and TRBJ2-3; no reliable D call. The length of the CDR3 is 12 residues. Germline V CDR1 and CDR2: SGHDT, YYEEEE. The V gene lost 2 bases and the J gene lost 7 bases, with 8 bases spanning the gap.

The rearrangement joins TRBV2 to TRBJ2-7; TRBD1 might be the D (5 bases). The CDR3 sequence is 14 residues long. Germline V lookup: CDR1 SNHLY, CDR2 FYNNEI. Deletions cut 4 bases from V and 1 base from J, with 11 bases between. CDR3 in DNA: TGTGCCAGCAGTGTGCCAGGGTTGTCCTACGAGCAGTACTTC. It encodes CASSVPGLSYEQYF.

This clonotype turned up a few times. The CDR3 loop is CASSQEVGTGTDTQYF. In DNA, the CDR3 is TGCGCCAGCAGCCAAGAGGTTGGGACAGGGACAGATACGCAGTATTTT. V is TRBV4-1 and J is TRBJ2-3; the match to TRBD1 covers 9 bases. This CDR3 spans 16 amino acids. CDR1 MGHRA and CDR2 YSYEKL come from the germline V gene. The V and J ends lost 0 bases and 3 bases, in that order; junction bases with no gene match: 4.